The clone carrying this TCR beta chain was picked up many times. Its antigen is as yet unknown. These data belong to a study of regulatory T cells in long-lasting Graves disease. Study observations and caveats: Persistent Graves' patients had lower TCR diversity than newly diagnosed ones. Whereas new patients shared 870 or so public clonotypes, persistent patients shared more, at about 2,700. What was studied was peripheral blood only, and not thyroid tissue.

Time point: newly diagnosed GD, antithyroid drugs for less than 3 months. Making the TCR library involved RNA that had been extracted from PBMCs. This CDR3 has 13 residues. Trimming pared 11 bases from V and 0 bases from J, leaving 13 bases between. Germline CDR1 reads SGHAT; CDR2 reads FQNNGV. With iRepertoire HTBI primers and Arm-PCR of CDR3 regions, TCR beta libraries were built. MiXCR, applied by TCRdb to the multiplex PCR reads, yields one record per CDR3 protein. Among 300,000 to 400,000 distinct CDR3 sequences listed, around 15% were seen once. These data were likewise used in another study, on T cells in Graves' hyperthyroidism and ophthalmopathy. That paper notes: A 13 V-J model separated ophthalmopathy from stable hyperthyroidism.

The rearrangement joins TRBV11-2 to TRBJ1-1; a weak D match, TRBD1 (5 bases). Source: peripheral blood mononuclear cells (PBMCs), taken at new diagnosis, from a patient treated with antithyroid drugs. The receptor was isolated from a middle-aged man with Graves disease. This CDR3 reads CAWRGTLNTEAFF. CDR3 nucleotides: TGTGCCTGGCGGGGGACCCTGAACACTGAAGCTTTCTTT. The full variable domain, in which reference TRBV11-2 and TRBJ1-1 provide the parts outside the CDR3, is EAGVAQSPRYKIIEKRQSVAFWCNPISGHATLYWYQQILGQGPKLLIQFQNNGVVDDSQLPKDRFSAERLKGVDSTLKIQPAKLEDSAVYLCAWRGTLNTEAFFGQGTRLTVV.